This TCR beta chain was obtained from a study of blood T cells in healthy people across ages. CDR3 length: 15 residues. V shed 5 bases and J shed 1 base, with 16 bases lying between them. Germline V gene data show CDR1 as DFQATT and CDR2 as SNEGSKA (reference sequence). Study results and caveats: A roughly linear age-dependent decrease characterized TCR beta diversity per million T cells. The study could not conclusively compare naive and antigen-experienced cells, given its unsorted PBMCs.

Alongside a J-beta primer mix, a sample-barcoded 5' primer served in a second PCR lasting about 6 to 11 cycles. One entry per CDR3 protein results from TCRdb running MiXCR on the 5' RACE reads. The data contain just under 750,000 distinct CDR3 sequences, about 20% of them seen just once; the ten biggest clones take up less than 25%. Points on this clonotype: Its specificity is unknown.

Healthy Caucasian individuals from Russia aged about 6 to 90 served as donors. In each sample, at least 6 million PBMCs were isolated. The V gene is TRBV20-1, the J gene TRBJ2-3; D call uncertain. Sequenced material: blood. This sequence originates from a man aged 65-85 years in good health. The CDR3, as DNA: TGCAGTGCTCCTCAAGGGCGGTTCCGCACAGATACGCAGTATTTT. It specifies CSAPQGRFRTDTQYF.